These 8 T cell receptor beta chains came from one sample sequenced in a study of blood T cell repertoires in COVID-19. Profiled with immunoSEQ multiplex PCR; TCRdb holds only in-frame clones, not every one. The sample includes roughly 260,000 clones, about 90% of them seen just once. The sequenced material came from peripheral blood. The receptors here all came from a woman aged 45-65 years with acute or convalescent COVID-19.

This chain uses TRBV7-9 with TRBJ2-3, with TRBD1 matching 11 bases. Germline V gene data show CDR1 as SEHNR and CDR2 as FQNEAQ (reference sequence). V trimming: 4 bases; J trimming: 4 bases; junction bases outside the gene matches: 7. The length of the CDR3 is 16 residues. The CDR3 is CASSYLRDRGSDTQYF. The CDR3 nucleotides read TGTGCCAGCAGCTACCTACGGGACAGGGGGTCAGATACGCAGTATTTT.

This chain connects TRBV28 to TRBJ2-1; possibly TRBD2 for D (7 bases). V gave up 6 bases and J gave up 13 bases, with 28 bases separating them. The V gene's germline CDR1 is MDHEN and CDR2 SYDVKM. The CDR3 totals 16 residues. CDR3 DNA sequence: TGTGCCAGCAGCCTGGGGGGGGCAGCAAGGCGGGACCGACAGTTCTTC. Amino acids: CASSLGGAARRDRQFF.

This sequence joins TRBV19 and TRBJ1-5, with 9 bases identical to TRBD1. This CDR3 is built from 13 residues. The germline V gene encodes CDR1 LNHDA and CDR2 SQIVND (reference sequence). Trimming took 4 bases from V and 12 from J; bases not matched to a gene: 7. CDR3 residues: CASSTSRDRDQHF. CDR3 coding DNA: TGTGCCAGTAGTACGTCCCGGGACAGGGACCAGCATTTT.

V and J are TRBV4-2 and TRBJ2-3; 7 nucleotides agree with TRBD2. In germline, CDR1 is LGHNA, CDR2 YNFKEQ. J was trimmed by 3 bases and V by 4 bases; bases with no gene match: 4. This CDR3 region has 14 residues. The CDR3, as DNA: TGTGCCAGCAGCCCTGGGAGGGAAACAGATACGCAGTATTTT. Amino acids: CASSPGRETDTQYF.

The chain has TRBV5-1 and TRBJ2-1; TRBD2 matches 11 bases. The ends lost 7 bases at V and 7 bases at J; junction bases unmatched: 10. In germline, CDR1 is SGHRS, CDR2 YFSETQ. This CDR3 contains 15 residues. The CDR3 coding sequence is TGCGCCAGCGGACTAGCGGGCGGAGATTGGAATGAGCAGTTCTTC. Its translation: CASGLAGGDWNEQFF.

The sample holds one count of this clone. The V call is TRBV7-3, the J call TRBJ1-3, with 7 bases fitting TRBD1. J lost 0 bases, V lost 8 bases, and 4 bases had no gene match. The CDR3 covers 14 residues. Germline CDR1 is SGHTA and CDR2 is FQGTGA. The CDR3 here is CASGDRRSGNTIYF. In DNA, the CDR3 is TGTGCCAGCGGGGACAGACGCTCTGGAAACACCATATATTTT.

The chain employs TRBV6-6 and TRBJ2-7, with TRBD2 matching over 7 bases. The CDR3 loop spans 14 amino acids. Germline V CDR1 and CDR2: MNHNY, SVGAGI (reference sequence). Trimming cost V 7 bases and J 3 bases; bases outside gene matches: 9. CDR3 in DNA: TGTGCCAGCATCGCGGGAGTTAAAAACTACGAGCAGTACTTC. This translates into CASIAGVKNYEQYF.

The chain carries TRBV30 and TRBJ2-7; a possible D gene is TRBD2 (8 bases). CDR3 length equals 17 residues. Germline V lookup: CDR1 GTSNPN, CDR2 SVGIG (reference sequence). V dropped 2 bases and J dropped 5 bases, with 25 bases sitting between them. Here the CDR3 DNA reads TGTGCCTGGAGTCCTACCCTCGGGACTAGAGGGGGCAACGAGCAGTACTTC. Translation: CAWSPTLGTRGGNEQYF.